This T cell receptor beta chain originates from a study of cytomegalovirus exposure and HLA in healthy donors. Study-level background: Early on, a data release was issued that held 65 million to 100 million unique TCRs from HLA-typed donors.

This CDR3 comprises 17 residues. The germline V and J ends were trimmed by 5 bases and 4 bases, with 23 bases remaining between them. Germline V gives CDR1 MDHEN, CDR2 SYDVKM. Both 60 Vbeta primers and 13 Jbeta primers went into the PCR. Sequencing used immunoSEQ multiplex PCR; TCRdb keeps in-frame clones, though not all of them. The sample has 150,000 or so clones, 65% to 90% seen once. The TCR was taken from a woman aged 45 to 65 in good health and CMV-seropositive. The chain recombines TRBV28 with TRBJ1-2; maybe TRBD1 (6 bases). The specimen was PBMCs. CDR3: CASSANLYRDSSYGYTF. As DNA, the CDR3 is TGTGCCAGCAGTGCTAATTTGTACAGGGATTCGAGCTATGGCTACACCTTC.